These T cell receptor beta chains were read from a single sample in a study of regulatory T cells in long-lasting Graves disease. MiXCR, run by TCRdb on the multiplex PCR reads, gives a single entry per CDR3 protein. Among about 660,000 distinct CDR3 sequences, approximately 29% were seen once, and the ten largest hold around 40%. The sample here was peripheral blood mononuclear cells (PBMCs), taken when the disease was refractory, from a patient treated with antithyroid drugs. Every receptor here comes from a female donor with Graves disease. Each CDR3 is given with its conserved first and last residue. D genes are given only for firm matches. For some rows the clone size is stated as once, few or many, or as a class when expanded; others skip it.

V gene	D gene	J gene	clone size	CDR3 protein	CDR3 DNA
TRBV6-1	NA	TRBJ2-1	few	CASSRDRRDQFF	TGTGCCAGCAGTCGGGACCGGCGGGACCAGTTCTTC
TRBV6-1	NA	TRBJ2-5	many	CASSGGGVGETQYF	TGTGCCAGCAGTGGAGGAGGGGTAGGAGAGACCCAGTACTTC
TRBV6-5	TRBD1	TRBJ2-2	NA	CASSYLQGATGELFF	TGTGCCAGCAGTTACTTGCAGGGGGCCACCGGGGAGCTGTTTTTT
TRBV28	NA	TRBJ2-7	many	CASSLSGYEQYF	TGTGCCAGCAGCTTAAGCGGCTACGAGCAGTACTTC
TRBV5-4	NA	TRBJ2-7	NA	CASSLAGVPYEQYF	TGTGCCAGCAGCTTGGCCGGGGTCCCCTACGAGCAGTACTTC
TRBV20-1	NA	TRBJ2-1	NA	CSARTESSYNEQFF	TGCAGTGCTAGAACGGAGAGCTCCTACAATGAGCAGTTCTTC
TRBV3-1	NA	TRBJ1-5	few	CASSQRPGAGQPQHF	TGTGCCAGCAGCCAACGGCCCGGAGCGGGTCAGCCCCAGCATTTT
TRBV28	NA	TRBJ1-1	NA	CATLWQVNTEAFF	TGTGCCACCCTCTGGCAGGTGAACACTGAAGCTTTCTTT
TRBV12-3/TRBV12-4	TRBD1	TRBJ1-5	many	CASSPDRGDQPQHF	TGTGCCAGCAGCCCAGACAGGGGCGATCAGCCCCAGCATTTT
TRBV7-2	NA	TRBJ1-2	NA	CASSLALDFNYGYTF	TGTGCCAGCAGCTTAGCATTGGACTTTAACTATGGCTACACCTTC
TRBV9	NA	TRBJ1-6	NA	CASSVTGTGSPPLHF	TGTGCCAGCAGCGTGACCGGGACCGGATCGCCACCCCTCCACTTT
TRBV28	TRBD1	TRBJ2-7	many	CASSVTGLGEQYF	TGTGCCAGCAGTGTGACAGGGCTTGGTGAGCAGTACTTC
TRBV12-3/TRBV12-4	TRBD1	TRBJ1-1	many	CASRPATGERTEAFF	TGTGCCAGCAGACCCGCGACAGGGGAAAGAACTGAAGCTTTCTTT
TRBV10-1	TRBD2	TRBJ2-1	few	CASSEFLAGDGNEQFF	TGCGCCAGCAGTGAGTTCCTAGCGGGAGACGGCAATGAGCAGTTCTTC
TRBV19	NA	TRBJ1-1	few	CASSTALAHPTNTEAFF	TGTGCCAGTTCAACCGCCCTCGCACACCCAACGAACACTGAAGCTTTCTTT
TRBV7-9	NA	TRBJ2-7	few	CASSSVGTYSYEQYF	TGTGCCAGCAGCTCGGTCGGGACATACTCCTACGAGCAGTACTTC
TRBV3-1	TRBD1	TRBJ1-2	NA	CASSQGAGTGYGYTF	TGTGCCAGCAGCCAAGGGGCCGGGACAGGGTATGGCTACACCTTC
TRBV15	NA	TRBJ2-2	NA	CATSSRTFSTGELFF	TGTGCCACCAGCTCCCGGACTTTCTCTACCGGGGAGCTGTTTTTT
TRBV20-1	TRBD2	TRBJ2-2	few	CSAHRTSSTGELFF	TGCAGTGCCCACAGGACTAGCAGCACCGGGGAGCTGTTTTTT
TRBV5-6	NA	TRBJ2-7	NA	CASSLLQFYEQYF	TGTGCCAGCAGCTTGCTACAGTTTTATGAGCAGTACTTC
TRBV6-1	NA	TRBJ1-2	NA	CASNRVNYGYTF	TGTGCCAGTAACAGGGTAAACTATGGCTACACCTTC
TRBV6-9	TRBD1	TRBJ1-3	once	CTSSYSDRAGNTIYF	TGTACCAGCAGTTACTCCGACAGGGCTGGAAACACCATATATTTT
TRBV6-4	NA	TRBJ2-3	NA	CASGRGHTDTQYF	TGTGCCAGCGGACGAGGACACACAGATACGCAGTATTTT